This T cell receptor (beta chain) was retrieved from a study of T-cell reconstitution after alpha-beta-depleted transplantation in children. Researchers prepared the TCRbeta library using unique molecular identifiers, the study reports. One entry per CDR3 protein, called by TCRdb with MiXCR from the PCR reads. The table records 220,000 or so distinct CDR3 sequences, 6.5% to 10% of them present only once. Study-wide points: There were reportedly several hundred expanded graft clones from which alpha-beta T cells came about two months after transplant.

The CDR3 totals 13 residues. Germline CDR1 reads DFQATT; CDR2 reads SNEGSKA (reference sequence). Trimming cost V 6 bases and J 7 bases, with 16 bases left between them. Many counts were recorded for this clonotype. Antigen unknown. Here the sequenced sample was PBMCs, mostly from graft donor cells, taken 180 days after TCRalphabeta/CD19-depleted stem cell transplant. The sequence came from a male patient younger than 18 who had a stem cell transplant for acute lymphoblastic leukemia, so the T cells may come from the graft donor. This chain connects TRBV20-1 to TRBJ1-5, with D possibly TRBD1 on 6 matching bases. The CDR3 sequence is CSAAGDREQPQHF. The CDR3 nucleotides are TGCAGTGCGGCAGGGGATAGGGAACAGCCCCAGCATTTT.